This section outlines one T cell receptor beta chain sequence together with its context. This clone was found once. Its antigen is still unknown. Base qualities were left out, and no much larger clone turns up one base away. These data are taken from a study of T cell responses to AZD1222 COVID-19 vaccine (dated by TCRdb to the early 2020s). Context from the whole study: Because spike-specific TCR depth and breadth did not differ between the two schedules, AZD1222 recipients who got a second dose at roughly 4 weeks were pooled with those who got a second dose at roughly 12 weeks. A total of 240 or so trial participants underwent TCR sequencing, of whom 200 to 220 had received two doses of AZD1222 and some 26 had received two doses of the MenACWY control vaccine. Trial participants were enrolled by age into subgroups of 18-55, 56-69 and 70-plus years, and around 150, 29 and 61 TCR-sequenced participants, respectively, were included in these subgroups.

The CDR3 holds 13 amino acids from the cysteine to the phenylalanine. Only the CDR3 DNA stays, 39 bases, in frame from base 1. The CDR1 and CDR2 encoded by the germline V gene are SNHLY and FYNNEI. V lost 6 bases and J lost 1 base; the stretch between them is 9 bases long. The sample's time point, from its label and the paper: baseline before first vaccination. The vaccinee samples were drawn from two UK trials, COV001 and COV002, one of which was a single-blind randomized controlled phase 2/3 trial testing AZD1222 (ChAdOx1 nCoV-19) in healthy adults. Trial participant PBMC samples were collected at day 0 and day 28 after the second dose for TCRbeta chain sequencing. The investigation overall reported the following: No day 14 peak-response samples were available, so repertoires were characterized only after the peak T cell response. The 56-69-year group was small, and its depth increase did not reach significance, likely because of low power. Conclusions about previously exposed vaccinees were limited because only a handful of AZD1222 recipients were SARS-CoV-2 seropositive at baseline. Most participants were white British and females outnumbered males, and the authors suggested that clonal diversity may have been underestimated. Spike-specific TCR breadth and depth rose significantly after two AZD1222 doses compared with day 0 and with MenACWY recipients. Reportedly, close to half of the unique spike-specific TCRs recognized epitopes lying outside the regions that are mutated in the B.1.351 and B.1.1.7 variants. The vaccine-associated CD4 TCRs covered the entire spike protein, and the dominant responses fell in regions 160-218 and 743-854.

The CDR3 regions of human TCRbeta chains were analyzed by immunosequencing. The study's own analysis went as follows. Repertoire TCRs were checked for matches against a reference library of SARS-CoV-2-specific TCRs that had been generated using the MIRA antigen-specificity platform. Breadth was defined as the fraction of unique TCRs that were SARS-CoV-2-associated, and depth was defined as the fraction of total T cells that were SARS-CoV-2-associated. Using the MIRA data, each spike-specific TCR was mapped to the spike region that the TCR reacts to and placed in a CD4 or CD8 class. Log10-transformed breadth and depth values were compared by one-way ANOVA with Sidak's multiple comparisons tests. Drawn from immuneACCESS, this table holds only the in-frame rearrangements with V and J called that TCRdb kept. Clones are partly lost; checked studies trace under half to an unresolved V gene and leave the rest unexplained. The V and J calls and clone size were taken over from that table, and D and trimming were inferred from the DNA. The sample has roughly 120,000 clones on record, roughly nine tenths of them singletons. The ten largest account for 2% to 3% of the sample.

Recombination linked TRBV2 to TRBJ2-5, with an unclear D gene assignment. The TCR comes from an adult in good health. This specimen consisted of peripheral blood, obtained on day 0 of AZD1222 vaccination. The CDR3 protein sequence reads: CASRAELQETQYF. In nucleotide form, the sequence is TGTGCCAGCAGGGCCGAACTCCAAGAGACCCAGTACTTC. Beyond the CDR3, the reference TRBV2 and TRBJ2-5 genes provide the residues; the full variable domain reads: EPEVTQTPSHQVTQMGQEVILRCVPISNHLYFYWYRQILGQKVEFLVSFYNNEISEKSEIFDDQFSVERPDGSNFTLKIRSTKLEDSAMYFCASRAELQETQYFGPGTRLLVL.